The entry below describes one T cell receptor (beta chain). Its antigen is unidentified. Vbeta (60) and Jbeta (13) primers were used in the PCR. Only in-frame clones appear in the TCRdb table, and some are missing; sequencing was by immunoSEQ multiplex PCR. There are 50,000 or so clones in the sample; 65% to 80% occur only once, and less than 35% lies in the top ten. The data originate from a study of cytomegalovirus exposure and HLA in healthy donors. As for the study in general: Earlier findings included nearly 120 million unique TCR beta sequences obtained from 150 million to 200 million T cells.

Study-level results: Presence/absence analyses rested on an assumption that sequencing depth was roughly uniform across donors.

Germline CDR1 reads SGHTA; CDR2 reads FQGNSA. V was clipped by 3 bases and J by 6 bases, with 11 bases between them. CDR3 size: 13 residues. The clonotype was recovered from a man aged 35-49 years in good health and CMV-seropositive. The J gene is TRBJ1-2, the V gene TRBV7-2; D might be TRBD1 (6 bases). Sample: PBMCs. The DNA of the CDR3 is TGTGCCAGCAGCTTTTGGCAGGGGAATGGCTACACCTTC. Translating it yields CASSFWQGNGYTF. Full variable domain (outside the CDR3, taken from reference TRBV7-2 and TRBJ1-2): GAGVSQSPSNKVTEKGKDVELRCDPISGHTALYWYRQSLGQGLEFLIYFQGNSAPDKSGLPSDRFSAERTGGSVSTLTIQRTQQEDSAVYLCASSFWQGNGYTFGSGTRLTVV.